The sequence of this T cell receptor beta chain was determined in a study of T cells in women clearing cervical HPV infection. Study context: Controls were women whose single incident HPV16 infection cleared within 12 months without precancer or cancer. Only a few women had HLA typing results available.

Sequencing was performed with immunoSEQ multiplex PCR; in TCRdb, only in-frame clones are kept and a portion is missing. The table lists some 30,000 clones. CDR3 length: 15 residues. Germline values: CDR1 SNHLY, CDR2 FYNNEI. J gave up 5 bases and V 7 bases, and 8 bases lay outside the gene matches. A note on this clone: The read terminates 3 residues before the CDR3 end, so the remaining end is supplied by the germline J gene.

This chain connects TRBV2 to TRBJ1-6, with TRBD1 matching over 7 bases. The sequence came from a woman between 18 and 69 years old with a cervical HPV16 infection that either progressed to CIN3+ or cleared (not recorded which). Sequenced: blood buffy coat. CDR3 protein: CASILDREHNSPLHF. Partial CDR3 DNA: TGTGCCAGCATTTTAGACAGGGAACATAATTCACCC.